The clone carrying this TCR beta chain appeared many times. Its antigen is not identified. TCR beta CDR3 region amplification was performed from RNA transcripts. Carried out on the TCR CDR3, a first-round RT-PCR used the HTBI primer set. TCRdb itself ran the multiplex PCR reads through MiXCR, one entry per CDR3 protein. Altogether around 530,000 distinct CDR3 sequences are present, 15% to 20% being singletons, with the ten largest covering 17%. This sample was taken from a study of T cells in Graves' hyperthyroidism and ophthalmopathy. Findings and caveats of the study: A 13 V-J signature model discriminated ophthalmopathy versus stable hyperthyroidism. Most expanded thyroid clonotypes above 0.001 also appeared in blood.

Trimming removed 8 bases from V and 1 base from J, with 11 bases in between. Per germline, CDR1 KGHSH and CDR2 LQKENI. The CDR3 covers 13 residues. The sequencing input was blood. The TCR comes from a woman aged 18-35 years with Graves' ophthalmopathy. The chain joins TRBV18 to TRBJ1-1, with a possible D match to TRBD1 (5 bases). The chain's CDR3 is CASSQGQNTEAFF. CDR3 DNA: TGTGCCAGCAGCCAAGGACAGAACACTGAAGCTTTCTTT.